This T cell receptor (beta chain) was recovered during a study of T cells after posttransplantation cyclophosphamide. Profiled with immunoSEQ multiplex PCR; TCRdb holds only in-frame clones, not every one. The data hold about 16,000 clones, with 94% observed a single time. Points from the study as a whole: TRB clonality was highly associated with recipient CMV seropositivity and reactivation. Tissue-infiltrating T cells from skin or gut overlapped little with blood T cells.

The naive gate required viable CD3+CD4+ or CD3+CD8+ cells with CCR7+CD45RA+CD45RO-CD95-CD27+CD28+ phenotype. This clone was seen a handful of times. The antigen is not known. Germline V gene lookup returns CDR1 MNHNY and CDR2 SVGAGI (reference sequence). With 5 bases clipped from V and 6 bases from J, the junction kept 6 bases outside the gene matches. The CDR3 consists of 13 residues. This sequence was found in a woman aged 50 to 65 in good health and a related stem cell transplant donor. The chain has TRBV6-6 and TRBJ2-7; 8 positions agree with TRBD2. The sample taken for sequencing was naive CD4+ T cells sorted from blood. CDR3 protein: CASSLGLAGEQYF. CDR3 bases: TGTGCCAGCAGTCTCGGACTAGCTGGCGAGCAGTACTTC.